This passage covers 31 T cell receptor beta chains from one sample sequenced in a study of identical twins. MiXCR was run by TCRdb on the 5' RACE reads, yielding one entry per CDR3 protein. The sample lists 510,000 or so distinct CDR3 sequences; nearly 15% were seen once. The sample also formed part of further work on yellow fever vaccine responses in identical twins.

The sample consisted of CD4+ T cells sorted from blood. These receptors came from a woman between 18 and 30 years old in good health.

V gene TRBV4-1 combines with J gene TRBJ2-6; no clear D. V was pared by 5 bases and J by 0 bases, with 14 bases between. This CDR3 comprises 17 residues. Germline CDR1 and CDR2: MGHRA and YSYEKL. The CDR3 nucleotides read TGCGCCAGCAGCGCGACGGTGTTCGACTCTGGGGCCAACGTCCTGACTTTC. Its translation is CASSATVFDSGANVLTF.

The chain is built from TRBV10-3 and TRBJ2-3, with no clear D. Germline V gene sequence: CDR1 ENHRY, CDR2 SYGVKD. Trimming shortened V by 7 bases and J by 0 bases, and 8 bases separated the two germline ends. There are 13 residues in the CDR3. The chain's CDR3 is CAIMGSSTDTQYF. Written as DNA, the CDR3 is TGTGCCATCATGGGGTCTAGCACAGATACGCAGTATTTT.

The table lists this clonotype with a few counts. V and J are TRBV2 and TRBJ2-3, with 11 bases lining up with TRBD1. J was trimmed by 4 bases and V by 8 bases; bases with no gene match: 8. Per the germline V gene, CDR1 is SNHLY and CDR2 is FYNNEI. The CDR3 consists of 15 residues. The CDR3 bases are TGTGCCAGCCCTCCTGGGACAGGGGGGTCAGATACGCAGTATTTT. Translation gives CASPPGTGGSDTQYF. Combining the CDR3 with reference TRBV2 and TRBJ2-3 gives the whole variable domain EPEVTQTPSHQVTQMGQEVILRCVPISNHLYFYWYRQILGQKVEFLVSFYNNEISEKSEIFDDQFSVERPDGSNFTLKIRSTKLEDSAMYFCASPPGTGGSDTQYFGPGTRLTVL.

This clonotype was counted only a few times. The V and J genes are TRBV3-1 and TRBJ2-5, with D perhaps matching TRBD1 or TRBD2 (5 bases each). V shed 10 bases and J shed 5 bases, with 11 bases lying between them. Looked up from germline, CDR1 is LGHDT and CDR2 is YNNKEL (reference sequence). The CDR3 is made up of 11 amino acids. CDR3 amino acids: CATMGVETQYF. The CDR3 DNA reads TGTGCCACCATGGGGGTTGAGACCCAGTACTTC.

This clonotype occurred many times. This sequence joins TRBV3-1 and TRBJ2-1, with D possibly matching TRBD1 (5 bases). CDR1 and CDR2 (germline): LGHDT, YNNKEL (reference sequence). The V end was cut by 1 base, the J end by 6 bases, with 16 bases between. CDR3 length: 16 amino acids. The DNA of the CDR3 is TGTGCCAGCAGCCAAGGAGGCAGGGATGGTTTCAATGAGCAGTTCTTC. Encoded protein: CASSQGGRDGFNEQFF.

This clonotype was seen only a few times. V and J are TRBV9 and TRBJ2-3, with D perhaps matching TRBD2 (6 bases). The CDR3 length is 16 residues. Germline-derived CDR1 and CDR2 are SGDLS and YYNGEE. V dropped 1 base and J dropped 0 bases, with 12 bases sitting between them. CDR3 amino acids: CASSVTGVESTDTQYF. In DNA form, the CDR3 reads TGTGCCAGCAGCGTAACGGGGGTCGAAAGCACAGATACGCAGTATTTT.

The gene calls are TRBV3-1 and TRBJ2-6; D is perhaps TRBD2 (5 bases). The germline V and J ends were trimmed by 2 bases and 1 base, with 6 bases remaining between them. Germline V lookup: CDR1 LGHDT, CDR2 YNNKEL (reference sequence). CDR3 size: 15 residues. In DNA form, the CDR3 reads TGTGCCAGCAGCCAAAGAGGGTCTGGGGCCAACGTCCTGACTTTC. Its translation is CASSQRGSGANVLTF.

The chain links TRBV2 to TRBJ2-2, with 10 bases lining up with TRBD2. This CDR3 spans 15 amino acids. The ends lost 7 bases at V and 7 bases at J; junction bases unmatched: 9. Germline V gene lookup returns CDR1 SNHLY and CDR2 FYNNEI. CDR3 nucleotides: TGTGCCAGCATTGGCCTAGCGGGAGATGTCGGGGAGCTGTTTTTT. Translation gives CASIGLAGDVGELFF. Supplemented by reference TRBV2 and TRBJ2-2, the full variable domain reads EPEVTQTPSHQVTQMGQEVILRCVPISNHLYFYWYRQILGQKVEFLVSFYNNEISEKSEIFDDQFSVERPDGSNFTLKIRSTKLEDSAMYFCASIGLAGDVGELFFGEGSRLTVL.

The chain is built from TRBV7-2 and TRBJ2-2; 10 bases map to TRBD2. CDR1 SGHTA and CDR2 FQGNSA come from the germline V gene. Trimming removed 6 bases from V and 9 bases from J; junction bases left unmatched: 7. The CDR3 has 14 residues. CDR3 amino acids: CASRIAGGDRELFF. CDR3 bases: TGTGCCAGCAGAATAGCGGGAGGAGACAGGGAGCTGTTTTTT.

The chain combines TRBV20-1 with TRBJ2-3, with 7 bases identical to TRBD2. The CDR3 is 15 amino acids. J gave up 3 bases and V 7 bases, and 13 bases lay outside the gene matches. Germline CDR1 and CDR2: DFQATT and SNEGSKA (reference sequence). The CDR3 reads CSGCAAGEVTDTQYF. DNA for the CDR3: TGCAGTGGATGTGCGGCGGGGGAGGTGACAGATACGCAGTATTTT.

This clonotype was seen a handful of times. The V gene is TRBV5-1, the J gene TRBJ2-5; tentatively, D is TRBD2 (5 bases). Germline values: CDR1 SGHRS, CDR2 YFSETQ. This CDR3 has 15 amino acids. V gave up 1 base and J gave up 1 base, with 11 bases separating them. The CDR3 loop reads CASSLLRGSQETQYF. The CDR3 DNA is TGCGCCAGCAGCTTGCTGAGAGGGTCCCAAGAGACCCAGTACTTC.

The chain employs TRBV20-1 and TRBJ2-5; D not resolved. Germline V gene data show CDR1 as DFQATT and CDR2 as SNEGSKA (reference sequence). This CDR3 comprises 13 residues. V was trimmed by 2 bases and J by 2 bases, leaving 9 bases between them. CDR3 in DNA: TGCAGTGCTAGACGGTCTGGGCAAGAGACCCAGTACTTC. Translated: CSARRSGQETQYF.

V usage is TRBV27 and J usage is TRBJ2-3, with 8 bases lining up with TRBD2. The length of the CDR3 is 16 residues. J lost 0 bases, V lost 6 bases, and 8 bases had no gene match. Germline V gene lookup returns CDR1 MNHEY and CDR2 SMNVEV (reference sequence). CDR3 amino acids: CASRQNSGASTDTQYF. Written as DNA, the CDR3 is TGTGCCAGCAGACAAAATAGCGGGGCAAGCACAGATACGCAGTATTTT.

In its sample, this clonotype was seen many times. The chain couples TRBV24-1 to TRBJ2-2, with TRBD2 as a possible D gene (6 bases). Looked up from germline, CDR1 is KGHDR and CDR2 is SFDVKD. The CDR3 extends over 14 amino acids. V was pared by 4 bases and J by 4 bases, with 9 bases between. The CDR3 nucleotides read TGTGCCACCAGTGAAGGAGCGGGCACCGGGGAGCTGTTTTTT. The encoded protein is CATSEGAGTGELFF.

The gene calls are TRBV29-1 and TRBJ1-2, with a weak D call TRBD1 (5 bases). The ends were cut back, 8 bases at V and 6 bases at J, with 13 bases in the middle. Germline V gives CDR1 SQVTM, CDR2 ANQGSEA. The CDR3 totals 11 residues. In DNA form, the CDR3 reads TGCAGCCTGGGGGGAGGCGATGGCTACACCTTC. Its translation is CSLGGGDGYTF.

This clonotype has more than one count but fewer than ten. The CDR3 nucleotides read TGTGCCAGCAGCCAAGGGATCTACGAGCAGTACTTC. This sequence encodes CASSQGIYEQYF. This chain joins TRBV3-1 and TRBJ2-7; D call uncertain. The CDR3 loop spans 12 amino acids. V was shortened by 1 base and J by 3 bases, with 4 bases between the two germline ends. Germline CDR1 reads LGHDT; CDR2 reads YNNKEL (reference sequence).

This chain joins TRBV3-1 and TRBJ2-2, with D tentatively TRBD2 (6 bases). Germline V lookup: CDR1 LGHDT, CDR2 YNNKEL (reference sequence). The V end was cut by 4 bases, the J end by 0 bases, with 15 bases between. The CDR3 sequence is 17 residues long. CDR3 nucleotides: TGTGCCAGCAGCCCCCCCGTGGGACTTACGAACACCGGGGAGCTGTTTTTT. It yields the protein CASSPPVGLTNTGELFF. Combining the CDR3 with reference TRBV3-1 and TRBJ2-2 gives the whole variable domain DTAVSQTPKYLVTQMGNDKSIKCEQNLGHDTMYWYKQDSKKFLKIMFSYNNKELIINETVPNRFSPKSPDKAHLNLHINSLELGDSAVYFCASSPPVGLTNTGELFFGEGSRLTVL.

This clonotype was observed a few times. V gene TRBV14 combines with J gene TRBJ2-6; no clear D gene. The ends were cut back, 11 bases at V and 0 bases at J, with 11 bases in the middle. Germline assignment: CDR1 SGHDN and CDR2 FVKESK. CDR3 size: 14 residues. CDR3 in DNA: TGTGCCTCCAGGTTGTCCTCTGGGGCCAACGTCCTGACTTTC. Residues: CASRLSSGANVLTF.

CDR3 DNA sequence: TGTGCCAGCAGTTCGGGGGGAAGTAGAAAAGATACGCAGTATTTT. This gives the protein CASSSGGSRKDTQYF. The chain employs TRBV28 and TRBJ2-3; TRBD2 agrees at 7 bases. Trimming cost V 4 bases and J 5 bases; bases outside gene matches: 9. Per the germline V gene, CDR1 is MDHEN and CDR2 is SYDVKM. The CDR3 is 15 residues long.

This chain connects TRBV6-5 to TRBJ1-6; no clear D. This CDR3 contains 17 residues. V was cut by 0 bases and J by 6 bases, with 15 bases left in between. Per the germline V gene, CDR1 is MNHEY and CDR2 is SVGAGI. CDR3 coding DNA: TGTGCCAGCAGTTACTCCGCGGGCCGGGCCCTTAATTCACCCCTCCACTTT. Translation gives CASSYSAGRALNSPLHF.

This sequence joins TRBV12-3 or TRBV12-4 and TRBJ2-7, with 11 nucleotides matching TRBD2. This CDR3 has 14 amino acids. V lost 6 bases and J lost 3; bases outside the gene matches: 4. The CDR3 reads CASRIGTSGYEQYF. CDR3 nucleotide sequence: TGTGCCAGCAGGATCGGGACTAGCGGCTACGAGCAGTACTTC.

This clonotype showed up many times. The chain links TRBV9 to TRBJ2-6, with a tentative D call TRBD2 (5 bases). V dropped 0 bases and J dropped 0 bases, with 7 bases sitting between them. Germline V gene data show CDR1 as SGDLS and CDR2 as YYNGEE. The CDR3 covers 16 residues. The DNA for the CDR3 is TGTGCCAGCAGCGTAGGTGGGAGCTCTGGGGCCAACGTCCTGACTTTC. This codes for CASSVGGSSGANVLTF.

CDR3: CASSLDRESGAFF. For the CDR3, the DNA is TGTGCCAGCAGCTTGGACAGGGAGTCGGGAGCTTTCTTT. This rearrangement joins TRBV7-3 to TRBJ1-1; 8 bases agree with TRBD1. J lost 10 bases, V lost 3 bases, and 7 bases had no gene match. Germline CDR1 reads SGHTA; CDR2 reads FQGTGA. The CDR3 is 13 amino acids. Using reference TRBV7-3 and TRBJ1-1 for the parts outside the CDR3, the full variable domain is GAGVSQTPSNKVTEKGKYVELRCDPISGHTALYWYRQSLGQGPEFLIYFQGTGAADDSGLPNDRFFAVRPEGSVSTLKIQRTERGDSAVYLCASSLDRESGAFFGQGTRLTVV.

This chain connects TRBV6-1 to TRBJ1-6; TRBD1 might be the D (6 bases). V shed 3 bases and J shed 2 bases, with 8 bases lying between them. The CDR3 totals 15 residues. Germline assignment: CDR1 MNHNS and CDR2 SASEGT. The CDR3 loop reads CASSEGAAYNSPLHF. CDR3 nucleotides: TGTGCCAGCAGTGAGGGGGCGGCCTATAATTCACCCCTCCACTTT.

This rearrangement joins TRBV5-1 to TRBJ1-2, with 7 bases lining up with TRBD1. V trimming: 1 base; J trimming: 2 bases; junction bases outside the gene matches: 8. The germline V gene has CDR1 SGHRS and CDR2 YFSETQ. CDR3 length: 16 residues. CDR3 DNA sequence: TGCGCCAGCAGCTTGAGCCCGGGACAGAAAAACTATGGCTACACCTTC. Protein sequence: CASSLSPGQKNYGYTF.

Many counts were recorded for this clonotype. CDR3 nucleotides: TGCAGTGTTAGCACAGGGTTATCTCGGTATGGCTACACCTTC. It codes for CSVSTGLSRYGYTF. The chain combines TRBV20-1 with TRBJ1-2; perhaps TRBD1 as D (6 bases). Germline-derived CDR1 and CDR2 are DFQATT and SNEGSKA (reference sequence). This CDR3 is 14 amino acids long. Trimming shortened V by 7 bases and J by 5 bases, and 20 bases separated the two germline ends.

This clonotype showed up many times. The gene calls are TRBV10-3 and TRBJ2-5; possible D gene TRBD2, 5 bases. Trimming shortened V by 0 bases and J by 1 base, and 6 bases separated the two germline ends. This CDR3 is 14 amino acids long. Germline-derived CDR1 and CDR2 are ENHRY and SYGVKD. CDR3 loop: CAISESGSQETQYF. The DNA for the CDR3 is TGTGCCATCAGTGAGTCGGGGAGCCAAGAGACCCAGTACTTC.

This clonotype appeared many times. J is TRBJ2-3 and V is TRBV12-3 or TRBV12-4; D call uncertain. V lost 2 bases and J lost 6, with 9 bases in between. This CDR3 has 13 residues. CDR3 nucleotides: TGTGCCAGCAGTTTACTCCCCCGGGATACGCAGTATTTT. This gives the protein CASSLLPRDTQYF.

The table lists this clonotype with a few counts. The J gene is TRBJ2-2, the V gene TRBV15, with 8 bases matching TRBD1. The CDR3 runs 13 residues. V lost 8 bases, J lost 4 bases, and 3 bases stayed unmatched. Germline V gene data show CDR1 as LNHNV and CDR2 as YYDKDF (reference sequence). CDR3 sequence: CATGTGRTGELFF. The DNA of the CDR3 is TGTGCCACCGGGACAGGTCGCACCGGGGAGCTGTTTTTT.

This clonotype occurred a few times. The V gene is TRBV29-1, the J gene TRBJ2-1; D not resolved. This CDR3 is built from 13 residues. V gave up 4 bases and J gave up 10 bases, with 17 bases separating them. Germline V lookup: CDR1 SQVTM, CDR2 ANQGSEA. The DNA of the CDR3 is TGCAGCGTTGTTCCTTTCACGACACAGGAGCAGTTCTTC. Translating gives CSVVPFTTQEQFF.

Only a few counts were recorded for this clonotype. The rearrangement joins TRBV27 to TRBJ2-7; no clear D. Germline CDR1 MNHEY, CDR2 SMNVEV (reference sequence). Between the trimmed V and J ends, which lost 11 bases and 3 bases, there was a span of 14 bases. The CDR3 is 12 amino acids. The CDR3 protein is CARQALLYEQYV. CDR3 nucleotide sequence: TGTGCCCGACAAGCCCTTCTCTACGAGCAGTACGTC.